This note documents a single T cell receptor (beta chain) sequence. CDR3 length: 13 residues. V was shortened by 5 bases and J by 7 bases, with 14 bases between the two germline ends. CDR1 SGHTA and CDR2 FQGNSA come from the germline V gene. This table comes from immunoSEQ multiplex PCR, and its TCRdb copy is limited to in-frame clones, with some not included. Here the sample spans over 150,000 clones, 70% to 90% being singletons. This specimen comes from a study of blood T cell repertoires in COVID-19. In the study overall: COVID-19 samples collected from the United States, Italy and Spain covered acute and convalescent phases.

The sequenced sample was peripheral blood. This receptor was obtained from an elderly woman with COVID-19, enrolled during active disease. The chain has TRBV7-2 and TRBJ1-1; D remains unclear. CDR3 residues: CASSQTRVGEAFF. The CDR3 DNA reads TGTGCCAGCAGCCAAACACGGGTGGGTGAAGCTTTCTTT.